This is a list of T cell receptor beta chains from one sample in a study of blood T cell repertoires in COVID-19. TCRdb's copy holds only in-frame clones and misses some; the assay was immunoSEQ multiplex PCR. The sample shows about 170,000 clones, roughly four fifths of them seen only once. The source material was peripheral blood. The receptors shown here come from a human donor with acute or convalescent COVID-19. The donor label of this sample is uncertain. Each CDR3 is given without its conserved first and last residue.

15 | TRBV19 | ASSIGRSQGARQPQH
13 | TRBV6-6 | ASSSSRTGNTEAF
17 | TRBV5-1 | ASRWVGLATLRDTGELF
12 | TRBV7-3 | ASSPDATSGPRY
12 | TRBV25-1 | ASSGVGDTGELF
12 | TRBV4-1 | ASSRLAGNNEQF
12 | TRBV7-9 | ASTLQGVVETQY
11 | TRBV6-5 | ASRPRGQVGYT
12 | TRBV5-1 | ASSLSSGAYEQY
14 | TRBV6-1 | ASSEAEGVGKQTQY
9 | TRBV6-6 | ASRQNYGYT
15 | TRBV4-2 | ASSQDVLREGYNEQF
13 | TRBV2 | ASGTSLAGINEQF
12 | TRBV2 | ASSRGGTAYEQY
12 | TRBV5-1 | ASSPRRRESEQF
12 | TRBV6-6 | ASRRGVMNTEAF
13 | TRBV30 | AWSGGLAGGPEQF
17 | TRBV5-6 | ASSLMAGEILFPNEKLF
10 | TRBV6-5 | ASSTGVAEQF
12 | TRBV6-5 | ASSFSGKSTEAF
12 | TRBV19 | ASSPLGGNTEAF
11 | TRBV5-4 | ASSLGRNTEAF
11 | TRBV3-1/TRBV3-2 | ASSQDLNQPQH
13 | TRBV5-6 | ASSRLGQSGETQY
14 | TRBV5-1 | ASRSATSGAYNEQF
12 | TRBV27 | ASRGQANTGELF
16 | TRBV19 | ASSLSGSRPPGANVLT
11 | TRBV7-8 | ASSEHTGQGTY
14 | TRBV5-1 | ASSYSSGTGSEKLF
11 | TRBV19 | ASSMVSSYEQY
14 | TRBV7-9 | ASSFPGLTSAGELF
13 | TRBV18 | ASSPGTQANYGYT
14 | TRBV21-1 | ASSKSGLANSYEQY
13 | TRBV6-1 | ASSDTLDRNTEAF
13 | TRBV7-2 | ASALVGDNASPLH
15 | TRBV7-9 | ASFRLAGVINGNEQF
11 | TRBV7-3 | ASSAAQYNEQF
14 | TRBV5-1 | ASSLGLAGGPYEQY
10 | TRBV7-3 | ASSAGWEGYT
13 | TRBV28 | ASSFGRRGAYEQY
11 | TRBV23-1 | ASRRVDGETQY
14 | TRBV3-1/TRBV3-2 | ASSQDLAGGPSEQF
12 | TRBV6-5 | ASSSDRPNQPQH
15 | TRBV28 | ASSPPRGRGTLYEQY
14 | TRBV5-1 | ASSLAGDPDTGELF
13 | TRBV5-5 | ASSAPGQGGETQY
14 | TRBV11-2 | ASRETSGISTDTQY
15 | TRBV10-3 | AISERTGSDSNQPQH
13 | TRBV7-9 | ASSSTREGVAEQF
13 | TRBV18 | ASSPTDSSGTEAF
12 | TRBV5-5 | ASSLRNGMETQY
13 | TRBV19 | ASSVRQGGDETQY
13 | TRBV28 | ASSSPPREVKPQH
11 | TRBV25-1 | ASRSGTKDGYT
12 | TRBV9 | ASSVATIGGGYT
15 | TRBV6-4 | ASSDLDGGRARGEQF